This record looks at one TCR beta chain sequence and its context. The antigen remains undetermined. The sample is drawn from a study of post-analysis software for immune sequencing data. Study-wide points: When patients were compared with controls, about 5 TRBV segments were more frequent, TRBV5-6, TRBV5-1 and TRBV20-1 among them.

Unique-molecular-identifier-tagged TCR beta cDNA libraries were used. TCRdb reprocessed the PCR reads via MiXCR and lists one record per CDR3 protein. Of approximately 730,000 distinct CDR3 sequences listed, roughly 29% are singletons. This CDR3 is 16 amino acids long. Germline V gene sequence: CDR1 SGHRS, CDR2 YFSETQ. V was pared by 6 bases and J by 2 bases, with 19 bases between. The sample consisted of blood. The chain has TRBV5-1 and TRBJ2-3, with TRBD2 as a possible D gene (6 bases). The clonotype originates from a girl between 10 and 17 years old with multiple sclerosis. CDR3 region: CASTNHGAGSTDTQYF. As DNA, the CDR3 is TGCGCCAGCACCAACCATGGGGCGGGATCCACAGATACGCAGTATTTT. Full variable domain (missing parts from reference TRBV5-1 and TRBJ2-3): KAGVTQTPRYLIKTRGQQVTLSCSPISGHRSVSWYQQTPGQGLQFLFEYFSETQRNKGNFPGRFSGRQFSNSRSEMNVSTLELGDSALYLCASTNHGAGSTDTQYFGPGTRLTVL.